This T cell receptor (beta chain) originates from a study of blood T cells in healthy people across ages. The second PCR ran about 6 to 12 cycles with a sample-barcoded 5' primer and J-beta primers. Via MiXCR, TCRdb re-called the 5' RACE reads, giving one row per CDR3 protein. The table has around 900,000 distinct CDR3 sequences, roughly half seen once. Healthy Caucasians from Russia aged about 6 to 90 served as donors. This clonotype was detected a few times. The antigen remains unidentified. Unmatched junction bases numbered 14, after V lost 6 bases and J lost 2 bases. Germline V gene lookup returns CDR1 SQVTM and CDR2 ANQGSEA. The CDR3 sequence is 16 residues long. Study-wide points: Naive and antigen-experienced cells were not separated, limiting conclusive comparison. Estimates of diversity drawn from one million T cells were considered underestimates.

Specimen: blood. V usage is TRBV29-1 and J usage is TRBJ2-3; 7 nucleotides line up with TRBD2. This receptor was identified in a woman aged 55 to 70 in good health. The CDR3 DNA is TGCAGCGTCCGAAAGGGTGGGAGGGCCTCCACAGATACGCAGTATTTT. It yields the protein CSVRKGGRASTDTQYF.